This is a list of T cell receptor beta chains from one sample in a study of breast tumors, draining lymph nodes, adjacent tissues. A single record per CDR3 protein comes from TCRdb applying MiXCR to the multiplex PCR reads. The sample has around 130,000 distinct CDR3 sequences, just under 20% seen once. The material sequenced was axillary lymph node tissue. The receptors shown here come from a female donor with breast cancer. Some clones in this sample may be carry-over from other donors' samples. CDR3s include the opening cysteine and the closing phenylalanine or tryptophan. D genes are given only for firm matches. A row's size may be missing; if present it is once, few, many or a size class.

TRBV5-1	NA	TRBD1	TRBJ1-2	TGCGCCGGCAGCTTAGCCAGTGGGACAGGGGACGGCTACACCTTC	CAGSLASGTGDGYTF
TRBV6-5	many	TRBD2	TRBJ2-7	TGTGCCAGCAGTTACTCGAGCGGGAGGGCCCGCGAGCAGTACTTC	CASSYSSGRAREQYF
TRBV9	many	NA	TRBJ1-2	TGTGCCAGCAGCGTAGTAGGGGTTTCTAACTATGGCTACACCTTC	CASSVVGVSNYGYTF
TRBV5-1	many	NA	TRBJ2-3	TGCGCCAGCAGCTTGAACGCGGGGCCCTTAGATACGCAGTATTTT	CASSLNAGPLDTQYF
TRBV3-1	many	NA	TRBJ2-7	TGTGCCAGCAGCCAAGATCTTCTCGGCTTATCCTACGAGCAGTACTTC	CASSQDLLGLSYEQYF
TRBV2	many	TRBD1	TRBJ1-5	TGTGCCAGCGCGGGACAGGCACATCAGCCCCAGCATTTT	CASAGQAHQPQHF
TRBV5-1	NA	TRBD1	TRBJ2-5	TGCGCCAGCAGCCTTAGGACAGGGGGCCAGGAGACCCAGTACTTC	CASSLRTGGQETQYF
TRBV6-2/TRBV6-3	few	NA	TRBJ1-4	TGTGCCAGCAGTTACGCCCGGACAGCAAAGAATGAAAAACTGTTTTTT	CASSYARTAKNEKLFF
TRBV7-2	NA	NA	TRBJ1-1	TGTGCCAGCAGCTTCAAGGCAGGGACTGAAGCTTTCTTT	CASSFKAGTEAFF
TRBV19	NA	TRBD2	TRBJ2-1	TGTGCCACGGGGACTAGCGGGGGGCACAATGAGCAGTTCTTC	CATGTSGGHNEQFF
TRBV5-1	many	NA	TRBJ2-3	TGCGCCAGCAGCTTGGACAGGGTTGGAGATACGCAGTATTTT	CASSLDRVGDTQYF
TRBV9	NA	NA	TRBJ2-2	TGTGTCAGCAGCATAGCCCCCATTGACGCGAACACCGGGGAGCTGTTTTTT	CVSSIAPIDANTGELFF
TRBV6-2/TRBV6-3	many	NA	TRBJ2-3	TGTGCCAGCAGTTACGGGGGGCCTACAGATACGCAGTATTTT	CASSYGGPTDTQYF
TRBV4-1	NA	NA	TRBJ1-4	TGCGACAGCAGTCCCGGGACAAAGGGTGGGAATGAAAAACTGTTTTTT	CDSSPGTKGGNEKLFF
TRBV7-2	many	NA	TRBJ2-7	TGTGCCAGCAGCTTTTCCAGGACCTACGAGCAGTACTTC	CASSFSRTYEQYF
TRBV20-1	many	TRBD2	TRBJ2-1	TGCAGTGCTAGAAGCGGGAGGGCCTTGACTGAGCAGTTCTTC	CSARSGRALTEQFF
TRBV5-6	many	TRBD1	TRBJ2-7	TGTGCCAGCAGCTTGCGGGACAGGGTCTCCTACGAGCAGTACTTC	CASSLRDRVSYEQYF
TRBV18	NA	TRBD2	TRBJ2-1	TGTGCCAGCTCACCTCGGGGACTAGCGGAAAACAATGAGCAGTTCTTC	CASSPRGLAENNEQFF
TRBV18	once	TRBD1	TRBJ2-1	TGTGCCAGCTCGCGGACGACAGGGGGAGGCAATGGGCAGTTCTTC	CASSRTTGGGNGQFF
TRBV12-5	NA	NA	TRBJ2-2	TGTGCTAGTGGTTTTTGGGGCCCCCCCAACACCGGGGAGCTGTTTTTT	CASGFWGPPNTGELFF
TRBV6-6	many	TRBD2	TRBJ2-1	TGTGCCAGCAGCGCCCGATCAGTTAGCGGGGGTATCAATGAGCAGTTCTTC	CASSARSVSGGINEQFF
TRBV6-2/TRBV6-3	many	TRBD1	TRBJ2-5	TGTGCCAGCAGGCGGACAGGACTTAGAGAGACCCAGTACTTC	CASRRTGLRETQYF
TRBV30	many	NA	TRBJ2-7	TGTGCCTGGAGCGACTTTTACGAGCAGTACTTC	CAWSDFYEQYF
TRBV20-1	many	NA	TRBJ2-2	TGCAGTGCTAGATCGACTAGGTCCGGGGAGCTGTTTTTT	CSARSTRSGELFF
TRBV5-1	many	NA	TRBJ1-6	TGCGCCAGCAGCTTCGACCAGGGGAATAATTCACCCCTCCACTTT	CASSFDQGNNSPLHF
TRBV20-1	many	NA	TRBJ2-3	TGCAGTGCTACCAGACCCCGCACAGATACGCAGTATTTT	CSATRPRTDTQYF
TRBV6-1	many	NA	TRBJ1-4	TGTGCCAGCAGTGAGTATGTCGATGAAAAACTGTTTTTT	CASSEYVDEKLFF
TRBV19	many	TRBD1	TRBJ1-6	TGTGCCAGTAGAGGGACAGTCAATAATTCACCCCTCCACTTT	CASRGTVNNSPLHF
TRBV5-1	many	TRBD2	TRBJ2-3	TGCGCCAGCAGCGGCGCGGGGGGACTCACAGATACGCAGTATTTT	CASSGAGGLTDTQYF
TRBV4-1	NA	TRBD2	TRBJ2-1	TGTGCCAGCAGCCGACCCCCAGCGGCGGCGGGAGTTGGCAATGAGCAGTTCTTT	CASSRPPAAAGVGNEQFF
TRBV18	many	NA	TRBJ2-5	TGTGCCAGCTCACCCCCCCTCGGGACCCAGTACTTC	CASSPPLGTQYF
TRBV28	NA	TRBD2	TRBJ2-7	TGTGCTAGCATACCTAGCGGCTCCTACGAGCAGTACTTC	CASIPSGSYEQYF
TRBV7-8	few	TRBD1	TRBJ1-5	TGTGCCAGCAGCTTAGTTTTTGGGGCAGGGGGTTTTCTTCAGCCCCAGCATTTT	CASSLVFGAGGFLQPQHF
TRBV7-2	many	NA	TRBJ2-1	TGTGCCAGCAGCTTCAGTTGGTTCGGCAATGAGCAGTTCTTC	CASSFSWFGNEQFF
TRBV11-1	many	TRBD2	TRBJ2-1	TGTGCCAGCAGCTTGTCCGGGACTAATAATTACAATGAGCAGTTCTTC	CASSLSGTNNYNEQFF
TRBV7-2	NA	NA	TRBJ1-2	NA	CASSFYICSARHQGQGPSGYTF
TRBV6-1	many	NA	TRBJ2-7	TGTGCCAGCGTGGAGGTCGAGCAGTACTTC	CASVEVEQYF
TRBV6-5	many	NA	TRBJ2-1	TGTGCCAGCAGGGCGGGGATTATGTTTGAGCAGTTCTTC	CASRAGIMFEQFF
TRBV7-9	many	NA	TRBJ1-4	TGTGCCAGCAGCCGGGACGGGCTCACTTTTAATGAAAAACTGTTTTTT	CASSRDGLTFNEKLFF
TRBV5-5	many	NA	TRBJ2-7	TGTGCCAGCAGCTCCGGGGGTAGCGGACCCTCCTACGAGCAGTACTTC	CASSSGGSGPSYEQYF
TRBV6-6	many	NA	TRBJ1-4	TGTGCCAGCAGCACTCAGAGGGGTGATGAAAAACTGTTTTTT	CASSTQRGDEKLFF
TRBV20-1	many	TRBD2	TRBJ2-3	TGCAGTGCTACCGGGACTAGCGGGAGCGATACGCAGTATTTT	CSATGTSGSDTQYF
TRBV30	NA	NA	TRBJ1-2	TGTGCCTGGACCGTGGGCGGGCGAGGCTACACCTTC	CAWTVGGRGYTF
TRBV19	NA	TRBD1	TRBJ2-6	TGTGCCAGTAGTATGGGATTGGACAGGGAATTCTCTGGGGCCAACGTCCTGACTTTC	CASSMGLDREFSGANVLTF
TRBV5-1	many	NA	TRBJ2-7	TGCGCCAGCAGCTTGGAGGGAGGGGGGCTGAGCGAGCAGTACTTC	CASSLEGGGLSEQYF
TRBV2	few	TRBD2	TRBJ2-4	TGTGCCAGCAGAGGGGGTAGCGGGAGATCGCAGTACTTC	CASRGGSGRSQYF
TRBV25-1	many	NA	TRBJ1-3	TGTGCCATCCAGGGATCTGGAAACACCATATATTTT	CAIQGSGNTIYF
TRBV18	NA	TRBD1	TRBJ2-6	TGTGCCAGCTCACCGGTACCGGGACAGGGGATCACTGGGGCCAACGTCCTGACTTTC	CASSPVPGQGITGANVLTF
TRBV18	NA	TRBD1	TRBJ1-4	TGTGCCAGCTCACCCGGCACAGGGGTAAGGGGAAATGAAAAACTGTTTTTT	CASSPGTGVRGNEKLFF
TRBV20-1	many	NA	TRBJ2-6	TGCAGTGCTCCAGGACCTGGGGCCAACGTCCTGACTTTC	CSAPGPGANVLTF
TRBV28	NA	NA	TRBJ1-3	TGTGCCAGCAGTTTAGGGGGGGCGCGGGTCTCTGGAAACACCGTATATTTT	CASSLGGARVSGNTVYF